The 18 T cell receptor beta chains reported below all come from one sample, sequenced in a study of cytomegalovirus exposure and HLA in healthy donors. The PCR contained 60 Vbeta and 13 Jbeta primers. Using immunoSEQ multiplex PCR, the repertoire was profiled, and TCRdb retains in-frame clones only, with some absent. This table has over 250,000 clones, roughly 90% appearing once. Sample: PBMCs. The receptors here all came from a man aged 35-49 years in good health and CMV-seropositive.

As to this clone: Compared with germline, one end of the junction differs, possibly owing to a read error. V usage is TRBV11-2 and J usage is TRBJ2-7; the match to TRBD1 covers 8 bases. The CDR3 runs 13 residues. Per the germline V gene, CDR1 is SGHAT and CDR2 is FQNNGV. For the CDR3, the DNA is TGCGCCAGCAGCCAACGGACAGGGCGCGAGCAGTACTTC. Encoded protein: CASSQRTGREQYF.

A remark on this clone: The identical CDR3 is also encoded by other nucleotide sequences in the sample. V and J are TRBV5-1 and TRBJ2-3, with D possibly being TRBD2 (6 bases). In germline, CDR1 is SGHRS, CDR2 YFSETQ. There are 14 residues in the CDR3. Trimming left V 4 bases short and J 0 bases short, with 9 bases between. This CDR3 reads CASSLLASTDTQYF. The CDR3 nucleotides are TGCGCCAGCAGCCTACTAGCTAGCACAGATACGCAGTATTTT.

This clone showed up just once. The chain recombines TRBV25-1 with TRBJ1-4; D call uncertain. Germline CDR1 and CDR2: MGHDK and SYGVNS. The CDR3 contains 15 residues. Trimming left V 5 bases short and J 0 bases short, with 10 bases between. The CDR3 spells CASSNVLATNEKLFF. For the CDR3, the DNA is TGTGCCAGCAGTAACGTACTTGCAACTAATGAAAAACTGTTTTTT. The variable domain in full, with the rest retrieved from reference TRBV25-1 and TRBJ1-4, is EADIYQTPRYLVIGTGKKITLECSQTMGHDKMYWYQQDPGMELHLIHYSYGVNSTEKGDLSSESTVSRIRTEHFPLTLESARPSHTSQYLCASSNVLATNEKLFFGSGTQLSVL.

V and J are TRBV6-5 and TRBJ2-7; 9 bases line up with TRBD1. CDR1 is MNHEY, CDR2 SVGAGI, per germline. With 5 bases clipped from V and 5 bases from J, the junction kept 10 bases outside the gene matches. The CDR3 loop spans 15 amino acids. CDR3 DNA sequence: TGTGCCAGCAGTCTTCACAGGGGGCGGGTGGACGAGCAGTACTTC. Translating gives CASSLHRGRVDEQYF.

The CDR3 coding sequence is TGTGCCAGTACGGGACTAGCGGGAGAAAATGAGCAGTTCTTC. The encoded protein is CASTGLAGENEQFF. This chain uses TRBV19 with TRBJ2-1; TRBD2 aligns across 14 bases. The CDR3 consists of 14 residues. CDR1 and CDR2 from the germline V gene are LNHDA and SQIVND (reference sequence). The trim removed 7 bases at V and 7 bases at J, leaving 3 bases unmatched.

J is TRBJ2-5 and V is TRBV28; 11 nucleotides line up with TRBD2. Germline loops: CDR1 MDHEN, CDR2 SYDVKM. This CDR3 spans 15 amino acids. With V trimmed by 5 bases and J by 5 bases, 7 bases remained unmatched. CDR3 DNA: TGTGCCAGCAGTCCCCGCATAGCGGGGGGGGAGACCCAGTACTTC. Protein: CASSPRIAGGETQYF. The full variable domain, its missing parts supplied by reference TRBV28 and TRBJ2-5, is DVKVTQSSRYLVKRTGEKVFLECVQDMDHENMFWYRQDPGLGLRLIYFSYDVKMKEKGDIPEGYSVSREKKERFSLILESASTNQTSMYLCASSPRIAGGETQYFGPGTRLLVL.

This chain links TRBV7-3 with TRBJ1-4, with 7 bases fitting TRBD1. The CDR3 contains 12 residues. The V segment lost 2 bases and the J segment 13 bases; nucleotides outside the gene matches: 4. In germline, CDR1 is SGHTA, CDR2 FQGTGA. CDR3 bases: TGTGCCAGCAGCTTACAGGGGGTGGTACTGTTTTTT. This codes for CASSLQGVVLFF.

The chain employs TRBV2 and TRBJ1-6, with D possibly being TRBD1 (6 bases). There are 14 residues in the CDR3. Trimming pared 4 bases from V and 8 bases from J, leaving 12 bases between. Germline-derived CDR1 and CDR2 are SNHLY and FYNNEI. The CDR3 nucleotides are TGTGCCAGCAGTGTAAGGGGGAGGGATTCACCCCTCCACTTT. Protein: CASSVRGRDSPLHF.

The chain has TRBV28 and TRBJ2-3; no clear D gene. The V end was cut by 3 bases, the J end by 0 bases, with 10 bases between. Germline lookup yields CDR1 MDHEN and CDR2 SYDVKM. This CDR3 region has 15 residues. CDR3 loop: CASSFGSVSTDTQYF. The DNA for the CDR3 is TGTGCCAGCAGTTTCGGGTCAGTAAGCACAGATACGCAGTATTTT.

V usage is TRBV7-2 and J usage is TRBJ1-2, with unresolved D. Trimming removed 5 bases from V and 4 bases from J, with 8 bases in between. The CDR3 runs to 12 residues. Looked up from germline, CDR1 is SGHTA and CDR2 is FQGNSA. The CDR3 region has the DNA TGTGCCAGCAGCCCGACGGGCTATGGCTACACCTTC. Translation: CASSPTGYGYTF.

This clone has just a few counts. The rearrangement joins TRBV5-8 to TRBJ1-1; 8 bases line up with TRBD1. CDR1 and CDR2 from the germline V gene are SGHTS and YDEGEE. V shed 2 bases, J shed 5 bases, and the junction held 2 bases outside the gene matches. The CDR3 is 13 residues long. The CDR3 coding sequence is TGTGCCAGCAGCTTTCAGGGGGCTACTGAAGCTTTCTTT. It codes for CASSFQGATEAFF. Looking up the rest from reference TRBV5-8 and TRBJ1-1 gives the full variable domain: EAGVTQSPTHLIKTRGQQATLRCSPISGHTSVYWYQQALGLGLQFLLWYDEGEERNRGNFPPRFSGRQFPNYSSELNVNALELEDSALYLCASSFQGATEAFFGQGTRLTVV.

The chain uses TRBV7-3 and TRBJ1-1; D is possibly TRBD1 (6 bases). Germline V gives CDR1 SGHTA, CDR2 FQGTGA. The V and J ends lost 6 bases and 0 bases respectively, with 11 bases between them. CDR3 size: 14 residues. The CDR3 coding sequence is TGTGCCAGCAGTAGTGGACAGATGAACACTGAAGCTTTCTTT. As protein: CASSSGQMNTEAFF.

J is TRBJ1-2 and V is TRBV29-1; a weak D match, TRBD1 (5 bases). Deletions cut 4 bases from V and 0 bases from J, with 12 bases between. CDR1 and CDR2 (germline): SQVTM, ANQGSEA. This CDR3 has 14 residues. DNA for the CDR3: TGCAGCGTTGGCCCTGGGGCCGCTAACTATGGCTACACCTTC. Residues: CSVGPGAANYGYTF.

This chain links TRBV9 with TRBJ2-5; 9 bases match TRBD1. The CDR3 totals 15 residues. The V and J ends lost 4 bases and 1 base, in that order; junction bases with no gene match: 5. Germline-derived CDR1 and CDR2 are SGDLS and YYNGEE. As DNA, the CDR3 is TGTGCCAGCAGCTCTCAGGGACAGGGCCAAGAGACCCAGTACTTC. This gives the protein CASSSQGQGQETQYF.

The chain carries TRBV7-3 and TRBJ2-2; D might be TRBD1 (5 bases). This CDR3 spans 15 amino acids. The germline V gene has CDR1 SGHTA and CDR2 FQGTGA. Trimming stripped 6 bases from V and 1 base from J, with 12 bases between. Here the CDR3 DNA reads TGTGCCAGCAGTCTAGGGGCATGGAACACCGGGGAGCTGTTTTTT. Its translation: CASSLGAWNTGELFF.

Only one count was recorded for this clone. CDR3 loop: CATKWGDASYEQYF. The CDR3 DNA follows: TGTGCCACCAAATGGGGGGACGCCTCCTACGAGCAGTACTTC. This chain connects TRBV6-6 to TRBJ2-7, with D perhaps matching TRBD2 (6 bases). CDR1 MNHNY and CDR2 SVGAGI come from the germline V gene (reference sequence). V was cut by 10 bases and J by 0 bases, with 16 bases left in between. The CDR3 loop spans 14 amino acids.

The CDR3 DNA reads TGTGCCAGCAGCCAAGATCTGGCGGGAGGGCCCTACAATGAGCAGTTCTTC. Its protein product is CASSQDLAGGPYNEQFF. The chain joins TRBV4-2 to TRBJ2-1; 9 bases are shared with TRBD2. V lost 0 bases and J lost 2; bases outside the gene matches: 5. The germline gives CDR1 LGHNA, CDR2 YNFKEQ. The CDR3 has 17 amino acids.

This clone has a single count. CDR3 in DNA: TGTGCCAGCAGTTTCCCCCTCTACGAGCAGTACTTC. It is translated as CASSFPLYEQYF. The chain carries TRBV28 and TRBJ2-7, with D hard to call. Germline lookup yields CDR1 MDHEN and CDR2 SYDVKM. The V end lost 3 bases, the J end lost 3 bases, and 6 bases lay between the germline ends. CDR3 length: 12 residues.